One T cell receptor (beta chain) is described in this entry. This clone was found a few times. There is no known antigen for this receptor. Per-base qualities were not stored, and no clone one base away is much larger. The cohort consisted of some 730 healthy bone marrow donors. All cohort members were sampled while nominally healthy, although unrecorded immune exposures were likely present. The donor was CMV seropositive and was included in the group of approximately 300 seropositive cohort members. A peripheral blood sample was provided by each donor, and peripheral blood mononuclear cells were used for TCR beta sequencing. The Qiagen DNeasy Blood Extraction Kit was used to extract genomic DNA from the blood cell samples. Receptors were amplified or captured by the immunoSEQ multiplex PCR assay. The multiplex PCR relied on a mix of 60 forward primers for TCR Vbeta segments and 13 reverse primers for TCR Jbeta segments. Amplification of the CDR3 region of rearranged TCR beta genes was performed with a multiplex PCR assay on genomic DNA. On the Illumina HiSeq System, the amplified TCR beta libraries were sequenced as 87-base-pair reads. Processing in the source paper ran as follows. A later analysis counted approximately 74 million unique TCR beta chains across the 666 repertoires, and around 9.9 million of these chains were shared by at least two donors. Raw reads were error-corrected and collapsed into unique sequences with a nearest-neighbor algorithm that merged closely related sequences to remove PCR and sequencing errors. Alignment of CDR3 sequences to IMGT reference sequences was used to assign V, D and J gene segments. For a sequence to be retained, at least a six-nucleotide match to both a V gene segment and a J gene segment was required. Rearrangements were classified as productive when the CDR3 lacked stop codons and remained in frame with V and J, and all other rearrangements were classified as non-productive. Following IMGT convention, CDR3 was defined as the stretch from the second conserved V-encoded cysteine up to the conserved J-encoded phenylalanine. Sequences without an unambiguous match to a single V gene segment were excluded from the earlier analysis of approximately 560 of the donors. In an earlier analysis of a few hundred of the donors, V segments were called functional above 56.7% productive rearrangements and were called segregating when the between-donor standard deviation exceeded 5%. A statistical classification framework was developed to diagnose cytomegalovirus status using the catalog of TCR beta chain sequences. In a later analysis, TCR nucleotide sequences were compared against IMGT/GENE-DB human TR gene sequences so that V and J genes could be assigned. In a later analysis, CDR3 sequences and most-parsimonious VDJ recombination scenarios were assigned using the TCRdist pipeline. In a later analysis, each TCR beta chain was defined by its CDR3 amino acid sequence together with its V-gene family, and reads without a unique V-gene family were excluded. In a later analysis, fewer than 650 highly shared, low-generation-probability nucleotide sequences were removed to address suspected cross-contamination and a sequencing artifact. In a later analysis, a clonal expansion index for each public chain was calculated from normalized within-repertoire ranks of inferred template counts. In a later analysis, generation probabilities were computed using a VDJ recombination model fitted to out-of-frame rearrangements, and the results were checked against IGoR. Hypergeometric tests were used in a later analysis to score TCR-TCR, TCR-HLA and TCR-CMV co-occurrence, with a repertoire-size bias correction applied to the TCR pairs. A later analysis estimated false discovery rates by permuting HLA or CMV assignments 20 times. In a later analysis, co-occurring TCRs were grouped using DBSCAN, with TCRdist sequence similarity added in when clustering inside HLA-allele-positive subsets. For co-occurrence clustering, repertoires with fewer than 30,000 or more than 120,000 public chains were excluded, along with a handful of repertoires with anomalous nucleotide sharing. TCRdb re-hosts the immuneACCESS table, in-frame sequences only. Its copies lack some clones; in the studies checked, an unresolved V gene accounts for under half of them, and the cause for the rest is not known. That table gives V, J and clone size, and the DNA gave D and trimming. Here the sample has more than 95,000 clones; about a tenth occur a single time. In total, the top ten clones hold under 6.5% of the sample.

The CDR3 goes from the cysteine to the phenylalanine over 13 residues. Only the CDR3 part of the read is kept: 39 bases, read in frame from the first base. Trimming removed 8 bases from V and 2 bases from J; the gene matches leave 5 bases unexplained. According to the germline V gene, CDR1 reads MNHNS and CDR2 reads SASEGT. This sample was taken from a study of cytomegalovirus exposure and HLA in healthy donors (dated by TCRdb to the late 2010s). Background on the whole study: In an earlier analysis of 587 of the donors, around 290 Gb of sequence data and 100 million or so unique TCR beta sequences from 180 million or so T cells were reported. In addition to the first cohort of approximately 670 subjects, a separate validation cohort of 130 or so different subjects was used. The later analysis used no new phenotypic data to find candidate immune exposures, relying instead on TCR beta sequences and their occurrence across donors. All discovery cohort repertoires had been generated using a single sequencing platform. HLA typing covered class I and class II loci at four-digit resolution. Around 300 gigabases of sequencing data and some 85 million unique TCR sequences were included in an early release covering 550 to 800 HLA-typed donors. A later analysis re-examined previously published TCR beta repertoires from more than 650 donors and added high-resolution HLA genotyping to investigate patterns of TCR occurrence. Among around 400 genotyped donors of the cohort, an average of roughly 230,000 unique TCR beta nucleotide sequences was sequenced per donor, of which roughly 18% were non-productive. An earlier analysis of 450 to 750 of the donors used high-throughput TCR beta sequencing to judge whether each TCR beta V gene segment behaved as functional or pseudogenic. Genome-wide SNP genotypes for about 65% of the roughly 700 donors were used in a later genetic analysis, which treated that subset as a discovery cohort. The study aimed to test whether signatures of past pathogen exposure could be identified by cataloging public T cell receptors. The genetic ancestry cluster associated with self-reported Caucasian donors included about 81% of the roughly 380 genotyped donors. Four or five DR-DQ haplotypes were treated as single units for association and clustering because of strong linkage in the cohort. The number of typed donors differed by locus: about 629-630 for A, B, C, DRB1 and DQB1; 500 to 550 for DQA1; 606 for DPA1; and about 450 for DPB1. The T cell repertoires of 666 subjects were profiled by immunosequencing and related to cytomegalovirus serostatus. Donor age, sex, ethnicity and CMV serostatus were collected together with the repertoire data. To predict cytomegalovirus infection status, the study combined high-throughput TCR immunosequencing, statistical association of individual TCRs with disease status, and machine learning.

Study-level results and caveats: Some IMGT-functional V segments, including TRBV6-2 and TRBV6-3, could not be distinguished by the 87-base-pair reads and were therefore excluded. Because HLA typing was unavailable for some donors at each locus, only the typed subset was used in association tests. A later genetic analysis reported fewer N-insertions in productive TCRs among donors in an Asian-associated ancestry cluster than the roughly 720-donor mean. A later analysis found that HLA-associated TCR beta chains were more clonally expanded and had lower generation probabilities than equally common non-associated chains. A cluster of highly shared sequence variants was judged likely to represent a technical artifact of the sequencing pipeline. When HLA alleles, especially DR and DQ, strongly co-occurred, TCR associations were difficult to assign to individual alleles. In an earlier analysis of approximately 590 of the donors, most TCR beta V segments appeared in productive rearrangements about 90% or about 30% of the time, broadly matching IMGT annotations. According to the authors, the approach could potentially be generalized to other disease states and immunological phenotypes. A few of the identified cytomegalovirus-associated TCR beta chains were confirmed in vitro to be specific for cytomegalovirus antigens. While some public TCRs were present in many individuals, most TCR sequences turned up only very rarely across donors. For the cohort, immune exposure information was limited to CMV serostatus. The presence/absence analyses assumed that sequencing depth was roughly uniform across donors, and that assumption may not be true. The classifier was reported to diagnose cytomegalovirus status with high specificity and sensitivity in both the original and validation cohorts. In a later analysis, the rate of TCR association differed among HLA loci, with DRB1 alleles having the most associated TCRs and HLA-C alleles having the fewest. A further reported finding was that TCR beta sequences accurately predicted the HLA-A and HLA-B alleles for most subjects in the first cohort. A later analysis associated about 16,000 TCR beta sequences with specific HLA alleles at a false discovery rate of 0.05. V-gene and J-gene trimming of TCR beta chains was associated with a missense DCLRE1C variant in a later genetic analysis, and the association was replicated in an independent cohort. In a later analysis, several top co-occurrence clusters were reported to appear linked to parvovirus B19, influenza, CMV and Epstein-Barr virus. A total of fewer than 200 TCR beta chains were listed by the study as associated with cytomegalovirus. According to a later analysis, most CMV-associated TCR beta chains appeared to be HLA-restricted, and the HLA associations seemed to be driven largely by CMV exposure. Linkage disequilibrium might explain the correlated functional status among segregating V segments, but an unknown experimental factor could not be excluded. The cohort was sequenced for TCR beta chains only, and without alpha or paired-chain data the features that could be detected were limited. The earlier analysis of approximately 590 of the donors excluded approximately 17 rarely observed V segments, including chromosome 9 orphons, because counts were too low.

The chain couples TRBV6-1 to TRBJ2-5; TRBD2 matches 7 bases in the middle. The source is a middle-aged man in good health and CMV-seropositive. Sequenced sample: PBMCs. The nucleotides read TGTGCCAGCTCTCTAGCGGTTCAAGAGACCCAGTACTTC. Its protein is CASSLAVQETQYF.